This T cell receptor beta chain was observed in a study of blood T cell repertoires in COVID-19. Sequenced by immunoSEQ multiplex PCR; TCRdb stores in-frame clones only, minus some. The table lists approximately 170,000 clones, nearly 90% of them singletons. Sequencing used peripheral blood. The sequence was obtained from a man younger than 30 who had recovered from COVID-19.

The CDR3 is CSAPMNTEAFF. The CDR3 bases are TGCAGTGCCCCAATGAACACTGAAGCTTTCTTT. This sequence joins TRBV20-1 and TRBJ1-1; the D is unclear. Germline V gives CDR1 DFQATT, CDR2 SNEGSKA (reference sequence). V was pared by 6 bases and J by 0 bases, with 5 bases between. The CDR3 has 11 amino acids.